These 17 T cell receptor beta chains were all obtained from the same sample, sequenced in a study of memory CD8 T cells in hepatitis C reinfection. Documented time point: peak reinfection, 3 to 8 weeks after reinfection detection. Sorted cells were sequenced directly ex vivo without any in vitro expansion. Libraries were prepared by immunoSEQ multiplex PCR; TCRdb keeps only in-frame clonotypes and omits some of them. Of around 45,000 clones in the sample, approximately 90% were seen once. Input material: naive CD8+ T cells sorted from blood. Receptors were obtained from a man younger than 30 with hepatitis C virus infection.

This chain joins TRBV19 and TRBJ1-6; TRBD1 is a possible D gene (5 bases). The CDR3 contains 13 residues. The ends were cut back, 11 bases at V and 5 bases at J, with 13 bases in the middle. Germline V gene sequence: CDR1 LNHDA, CDR2 SQIVND (reference sequence). The CDR3 spells CAGSTANNSPLHF. The CDR3 nucleotides are TGTGCCGGTTCGACAGCTAATAATTCACCCCTCCACTTT.

V gene TRBV19 combines with J gene TRBJ2-7, with 9 bases identical to TRBD2. Germline V gene data show CDR1 as LNHDA and CDR2 as SQIVND (reference sequence). V dropped 7 bases and J dropped 2; count of bases not matched to a gene: 3. This CDR3 has 13 residues. As DNA, the CDR3 is TGTGCCAGTACGGCGGGAGGGACCTACGAGCAGTACTTC. Protein sequence: CASTAGGTYEQYF.

The genes are TRBV27 and TRBJ1-6; tentatively, D is TRBD1 (6 bases). With 8 bases removed from V and 9 bases from J, the gap between germline ends came to 17 bases. This CDR3 is 14 amino acids long. The germline V gene encodes CDR1 MNHEY and CDR2 SMNVEV (reference sequence). The CDR3 region is CASRRPGEGSPLHF. Written as DNA, the CDR3 is TGTGCCAGCCGACGCCCAGGGGAGGGTTCACCCCTCCACTTT.

The genes are TRBV11-2 and TRBJ2-3, with 8 positions matching TRBD2. Germline CDR1 SGHAT, CDR2 FQNNGV. The CDR3 covers 15 residues. The junction had 8 bases not matched to a gene; V was cut back by 5 bases and J by 4 bases. In DNA, the CDR3 is TGTGCCAGCAGCCTGGGGACTAGAACTGCAGATACGCAGTATTTT. Its protein product is CASSLGTRTADTQYF.

The rearrangement uses TRBV6-1 and TRBJ1-1; TRBD1 is a possible D gene (6 bases). CDR1 MNHNS and CDR2 SASEGT come from the germline V gene. This CDR3 spans 15 amino acids. V lost 0 bases and J 0 bases, leaving 8 bases between the germline ends. CDR3: CASSEAQGLNTEAFF. The CDR3 DNA reads as TGTGCCAGCAGTGAAGCACAGGGATTGAACACTGAAGCTTTCTTT.

The genes are TRBV27 and TRBJ1-1, with unresolved D. V was shortened by 4 bases and J by 7 bases, with 13 bases between the two germline ends. The CDR3 is 13 residues long. Germline CDR1 reads MNHEY; CDR2 reads SMNVEV (reference sequence). The CDR3 nucleotides are TGTGCCAGCAGTTACTCAGGATTTCATGAAGCTTTCTTT. Translation gives CASSYSGFHEAFF.

This chain joins TRBV7-9 and TRBJ2-7, with 8 nucleotides matching TRBD2. The J segment lost 2 bases and the V segment lost 5 bases, leaving 2 bases of the junction unmatched. Germline V gene sequence: CDR1 SEHNR, CDR2 FQNEAQ (reference sequence). The CDR3 covers 13 residues. As DNA, the CDR3 is TGTGCCAGCAGCGCGGGACTAGCCTACGAGCAGTACTTC. Its protein product is CASSAGLAYEQYF.

The chain is built from TRBV6-5 and TRBJ2-7; possibly TRBD2 for D (5 bases). This CDR3 has 15 residues. V was pared by 2 bases and J by 3 bases, with 14 bases between. Germline loops: CDR1 MNHEY, CDR2 SVGAGI. The CDR3 region is CASSYEGRSIYEQYF. CDR3 bases: TGTGCCAGCAGTTACGAGGGTAGGTCTATCTACGAGCAGTACTTC.

In DNA, the CDR3 is TGCGCCAGCAGCTGGCCCGGACAGAGGGAGACCCAGTACTTC. Protein sequence: CASSWPGQRETQYF. V usage is TRBV5-1 and J usage is TRBJ2-5; D may be TRBD1 (6 bases). The CDR3 covers 14 residues. CDR1 is SGHRS and CDR2 is YFSETQ in the germline V gene. The V and J ends lost 3 bases and 5 bases respectively, with 14 bases between them.

The rearrangement uses TRBV6-6 and TRBJ1-1; 7 bases are shared with TRBD1. Trimming cost V 7 bases and J 3 bases; bases outside gene matches: 11. This CDR3 contains 15 residues. Germline CDR1 and CDR2: MNHNY and SVGAGI (reference sequence). The chain's CDR3 is CASTNRGDGDTEAFF. The CDR3 DNA reads TGTGCCAGCACAAACAGGGGAGATGGGGACACTGAAGCTTTCTTT.

This clone was detected once. The chain joins TRBV5-4 to TRBJ1-6; a weak D match, TRBD1 (5 bases). The CDR3 consists of 15 residues. The V gene lost 0 bases and the J gene lost 8 bases, with 12 bases spanning the gap. CDR1 and CDR2 from the germline V gene are SGHNT and YYREEE (reference sequence). The CDR3 sequence: CASSLVGLGDSPLHF. CDR3 in DNA: TGTGCCAGCAGCTTGGTTGGATTAGGGGATTCACCCCTCCACTTT.

The rearrangement links TRBV2 to TRBJ1-2; TRBD1 aligns across 7 bases. Per germline, CDR1 SNHLY and CDR2 FYNNEI. The CDR3 has 14 residues. The V gene end was trimmed by 6 bases and the J gene end by 3 bases; junction bases not matched to a gene: 7. The CDR3 DNA reads TGTGCCAGCAGATCAACGCAGGGGGACTATGGCTACACCTTC. It is translated as CASRSTQGDYGYTF.

The V and J genes are TRBV7-9 and TRBJ2-2, with TRBD2 identical over 10 bases. Germline CDR1 and CDR2: SEHNR and FQNEAQ (reference sequence). V gave up 5 bases and J gave up 2 bases; unmatched junction bases: 8. The CDR3 sequence is 17 residues long. The chain's CDR3 is CASSPPTSGPNTGELFF. The CDR3 DNA sequence: TGTGCCAGCAGCCCACCGACTAGCGGGCCTAACACCGGGGAGCTGTTTTTT.

This chain links TRBV28 with TRBJ2-1; 12 bases fit TRBD2. There are 15 residues in the CDR3. V lost 6 bases and J lost 2; bases outside the gene matches: 2. Germline CDR1 reads MDHEN; CDR2 reads SYDVKM. The CDR3 reads CASRWTSGTYNEQFF. CDR3 in DNA: TGTGCCAGCAGATGGACTAGCGGGACCTACAATGAGCAGTTCTTC.

This chain links TRBV27 with TRBJ1-1; D perhaps matches TRBD1 (5 bases). Trimming took off 4 bases at V and 6 bases at J, with 15 bases between the two ends. This CDR3 region has 14 residues. Germline V gives CDR1 MNHEY, CDR2 SMNVEV (reference sequence). The CDR3 DNA reads as TGTGCCAGCAGTTGGGGTCGGGGGATTCCTGAAGCTTTCTTT. It translates to CASSWGRGIPEAFF.

The chain links TRBV5-8 to TRBJ1-4, with TRBD1 matching over 7 bases. V was pared by 4 bases and J by 0 bases, with 3 bases of the junction left unmatched. Germline values: CDR1 SGHTS, CDR2 YDEGEE. There are 15 residues in the CDR3. The CDR3 DNA follows: TGTGCCAGCAGCCCGGGGACAGCAACTAATGAAAAACTGTTTTTT. Its translation: CASSPGTATNEKLFF. Using reference TRBV5-8 and TRBJ1-4 for the parts outside the CDR3, the full variable domain is EAGVTQSPTHLIKTRGQQATLRCSPISGHTSVYWYQQALGLGLQFLLWYDEGEERNRGNFPPRFSGRQFPNYSSELNVNALELEDSALYLCASSPGTATNEKLFFGSGTQLSVL.

The V gene is TRBV9, the J gene TRBJ2-1; D possibly corresponds to TRBD1 (5 bases). The germline CDR1 and CDR2 sequences are SGDLS and YYNGEE. The V and J ends lost 0 bases and 2 bases respectively, with 15 bases between them. CDR3 length: 17 residues. The CDR3 here is CASSVGDPAGTYNEQFF. The CDR3 DNA follows: TGTGCCAGCAGCGTAGGAGATCCCGCAGGGACCTACAATGAGCAGTTCTTC.